One and the same sample provided the 22 T cell receptor beta chains below, sequenced in a study of shared clonotypes between healthy human individuals. TCRdb keeps only in-frame clones here, not all; method: immunoSEQ multiplex PCR. Of about 550,000 clones in the sample, around 95% were seen once. The naive CD8 subset, CD45RO-negative cells positively selected for CCR7, excluded terminally differentiated effector memory CD45RA+ cells. The sequenced material came from naive CD8+ T cells sorted from blood. The receptors here all came from a woman aged 25 to 39 in good health.

The chain employs TRBV28 and TRBJ2-5, with 8 bases matching TRBD2. This CDR3 is built from 17 residues. Losses at the gene ends were 5 bases for V and 0 bases for J; bases not matched to a gene: 11. CDR1 is MDHEN, CDR2 SYDVKM, per germline. The CDR3 nucleotides read TGTGCCAGCAGTCCTCGAATAGCGGGACGTTACCAAGAGACCCAGTACTTC. This sequence encodes CASSPRIAGRYQETQYF.

V and J are TRBV2 and TRBJ1-1; D is uncertain. CDR3 size: 12 residues. Germline lookup yields CDR1 SNHLY and CDR2 FYNNEI. V was cut by 3 bases and J by 2 bases, with 4 bases left in between. The DNA of the CDR3 is TGTGCCAGCAGTGATGAAAACACTGAAGCTTTCTTT. It specifies CASSDENTEAFF.

V and J are TRBV19 and TRBJ1-2; no clear D gene. The CDR3 is 13 amino acids. The V and J ends lost 3 bases and 5 bases respectively, with 10 bases between them. Germline assignment: CDR1 LNHDA and CDR2 SQIVND (reference sequence). The CDR3 DNA sequence: TGTGCCAGTAGTATTTACTTCGGGTATGGCTACACCTTC. Amino acids: CASSIYFGYGYTF.

Concerning this clone itself: The sample holds other DNA sequences that translate to the same CDR3. The V gene is TRBV11-2, the J gene TRBJ1-2; perhaps TRBD1 as D (5 bases). The germline V gene has CDR1 SGHAT and CDR2 FQNNGV. Trimming stripped 1 base from V and 4 bases from J, with 10 bases between. The CDR3 contains 14 residues. The chain's CDR3 is CASSLGGAGYGYTF. CDR3 in DNA: TGTGCCAGCAGCTTAGGAGGGGCCGGCTATGGCTACACCTTC.

The gene calls are TRBV7-9 and TRBJ2-3; 9 nucleotides line up with TRBD2. Per the germline V gene, CDR1 is SEHNR and CDR2 is FQNEAQ (reference sequence). CDR3 size: 15 residues. Germline trimming cut 4 bases from V and 2 bases from J; bases unmatched to any gene: 4. The CDR3 sequence is CASSSLAGTTDTQYF. The CDR3 DNA follows: TGTGCCAGCAGCTCCCTAGCGGGAACCACAGATACGCAGTATTTT.

This chain's CDR3 is CASSQDRGEQFF. CDR3 DNA: TGTGCCAGCAGCCAAGATAGGGGTGAGCAGTTCTTC. The gene calls are TRBV14 and TRBJ2-1, with D tentatively TRBD1 (5 bases). Germline CDR1 SGHDN, CDR2 FVKESK. The germline V and J ends were trimmed by 0 bases and 9 bases, with 6 bases remaining between them. The CDR3 sequence is 12 residues long.

Regarding this clone: The CDR3 ends on some other residue instead of the conserved phenylalanine or tryptophan, so this is likely a read error. The limits of the CDR3 on the DNA are not certain, so only TCRdb's listed CDR3 is given. The chain combines TRBV7-9 with TRBJ1-4. The CDR3 numbers 9 amino acids, ends counted. Germline CDR1 SEHNR, CDR2 FQNEAQ (reference sequence). The CDR3 is CASSLERLL.

V usage is TRBV30 and J usage is TRBJ2-5; the match to TRBD1 covers 7 bases. The better agreement between TRBJ2-7 and the DNA end casts doubt on the J call. The length of the CDR3 is 14 residues. CDR1 and CDR2 (germline): GTSNPN, SVGIG (reference sequence). In DNA form, the CDR3 reads TGTGCCTGGAGTGTACTGAACAGGGGATACGAGCAGTACTTC. Its protein product is CAWSVLNRGYEQYF.

The chain uses TRBV7-9 and TRBJ1-3; TRBD1 might be the D (6 bases). Per the germline V gene, CDR1 is SEHNR and CDR2 is FQNEAQ (reference sequence). V was clipped by 5 bases and J by 2 bases, with 10 bases between them. The CDR3 runs to 14 residues. The CDR3 sequence: CASSVQGTGNTIYF. DNA for the CDR3: TGTGCCAGCAGCGTACAGGGTACTGGAAACACCATATATTTT.

This rearrangement joins TRBV4-1 to TRBJ2-7; D could derive from TRBD1 or TRBD2 (5 bases each). The CDR3 totals 15 residues. V was shortened by 1 base and J by 4 bases, with 14 bases between the two germline ends. Germline CDR1 MGHRA, CDR2 YSYEKL. CDR3 protein: CASSQGLAEGYEQYF. The DNA for the CDR3 is TGCGCCAGCAGCCAAGGGTTGGCAGAGGGGTACGAGCAGTACTTC.

V gene TRBV5-4 combines with J gene TRBJ2-7, with 13 bases that match TRBD2. The CDR3 consists of 15 residues. The V gene's germline CDR1 is SGHNT and CDR2 YYREEE (reference sequence). The trim removed 4 bases at V and 2 bases at J, leaving 3 bases unmatched. DNA of the CDR3: TGTGCCAGCAGCATGGGGACTAGCGGGACCTACGAGCAGTACTTC. Translating gives CASSMGTSGTYEQYF.

The chain employs TRBV27 and TRBJ2-4, with D possibly being TRBD2 (5 bases). This CDR3 is 19 amino acids long. The V and J ends lost 6 bases and 1 base respectively, with 25 bases between them. Germline-derived CDR1 and CDR2 are MNHEY and SMNVEV (reference sequence). CDR3 in DNA: TGTGCCAGCAGGACCCCACCTAGGACGGGGAAGACGGCCAAAAACATTCAGTACTTC. It is translated as CASRTPPRTGKTAKNIQYF.

The rearrangement joins TRBV29-1 to TRBJ1-4; D remains unclear. Germline V CDR1 and CDR2: SQVTM, ANQGSEA. The CDR3 has 10 amino acids. Trimming pared 7 bases from V and 5 bases from J, leaving 5 bases between. CDR3 region: CSGGNEKLFF. The CDR3 nucleotides are TGCAGCGGGGGAAATGAAAAACTGTTTTTT. Together with reference TRBV29-1 and TRBJ1-4, the CDR3 gives the full variable domain: SAVISQKPSRDICQRGTSLTIQCQVDSQVTMMFWYRQQPGQSLTLIATANQGSEATYESGFVIDKFPISRPNLTFSTLTVSNMSPEDSSIYLCSGGNEKLFFGSGTQLSVL.

The V and J genes are TRBV2 and TRBJ2-1; TRBD2 matches at 10 bases. The J segment lost 10 bases and the V segment lost 5 bases, leaving 8 bases of the junction unmatched. Per the germline V gene, CDR1 is SNHLY and CDR2 is FYNNEI. This CDR3 is built from 14 residues. The DNA for the CDR3 is TGTGCCAGCAGTTTTCCTAGCGGGAGTCGGGAGCAGTTCTTC. Protein: CASSFPSGSREQFF.

The J gene is TRBJ2-3, the V gene TRBV27; D gene ambiguous. There are 12 residues in the CDR3. V shed 3 bases and J shed 6 bases, with 7 bases lying between them. Germline V gene lookup returns CDR1 MNHEY and CDR2 SMNVEV (reference sequence). The CDR3 loop reads CASSLTRDTQYF. Here the CDR3 DNA reads TGTGCCAGCAGTTTGACACGGGATACGCAGTATTTT.

The rearrangement joins TRBV19 to TRBJ1-1, with a tentative D call TRBD1 (5 bases). The CDR3 covers 12 residues. CDR1 and CDR2 (germline): LNHDA, SQIVND (reference sequence). V was shortened by 3 bases and J by 9 bases, with 11 bases between the two germline ends. CDR3 loop: CASSIGGAKAFF. The CDR3 coding sequence is TGTGCCAGTAGTATTGGAGGGGCTAAAGCTTTCTTT.

The chain employs TRBV28 and TRBJ2-2; D is possibly TRBD1 (6 bases). V was pared by 5 bases and J by 4 bases, with 23 bases between. Germline loops: CDR1 MDHEN, CDR2 SYDVKM. The CDR3 sequence is 18 residues long. The CDR3 coding sequence is TGTGCCAGCAGTCCGGACAGCCCGACCAGATTGGGCACCGGGGAGCTGTTTTTT. Translated: CASSPDSPTRLGTGELFF.

V and J are TRBV7-2 and TRBJ2-7, with D uncertain. The CDR3 extends over 11 amino acids. Germline V lookup: CDR1 SGHTA, CDR2 FQGNSA. Trimming took off 6 bases at V and 3 bases at J, with 6 bases between the two ends. In nucleotides, the CDR3 is TGTGCCAGCAGTCCGTACTACGAGCAGTACTTC. Protein product: CASSPYYEQYF.

This chain uses TRBV12-5 with TRBJ2-5, with D tentatively TRBD2 (7 bases). V was trimmed by 0 bases and J by 9 bases, leaving 20 bases between them. The germline V gene encodes CDR1 LGHNT and CDR2 FRNRAP. This CDR3 region has 16 residues. The CDR3: CASGLVRTRGEGAQYF. The CDR3, as DNA: TGTGCTAGTGGTTTGGTACGGACTAGGGGGGAGGGAGCCCAGTACTTC.

In DNA, the CDR3 is TGTGCCAGCAGTAACGAGGGGGCGAGTCAGCCCCAGCATTTT. It translates to CASSNEGASQPQHF. The chain couples TRBV6-5 to TRBJ1-5, with 7 bases that match TRBD1. The CDR3 length is 14 residues. CDR1 and CDR2 from the germline V gene are MNHEY and SVGAGI. V gave up 5 bases and J gave up 6 bases; unmatched junction bases: 7.

Concerning this clone itself: Other DNA sequences in this specimen translate into the identical CDR3. The genes are TRBV27 and TRBJ1-1, with D possibly being TRBD1 (5 bases). V shed 7 bases and J shed 0 bases, with 12 bases lying between them. The germline V gene has CDR1 MNHEY and CDR2 SMNVEV (reference sequence). This CDR3 is 14 amino acids long. CDR3 amino acids: CASTPGGMNTEAFF. In nucleotides, the CDR3 is TGTGCCAGCACCCCCGGGGGAATGAACACTGAAGCTTTCTTT.

This chain uses TRBV19 with TRBJ2-5, with 9 bases that match TRBD2. In germline, CDR1 is LNHDA, CDR2 SQIVND (reference sequence). CDR3 size: 14 residues. Losses at the gene ends were 3 bases for V and 5 bases for J; bases not matched to a gene: 4. The CDR3: CASSMGTSWETQYF. The CDR3 DNA is TGTGCCAGTAGTATGGGGACTAGCTGGGAGACCCAGTACTTC.